Shown below are 25 T cell receptor beta chains from a single sample sequenced in a study of chemoradiotherapy in HPV16-positive cancers. Some clones are missing from TCRdb's copy, which holds only in-frame ones; the method was immunoSEQ multiplex PCR. The sample includes 9,500 to 15,000 clones, approximately 88% of them seen just once. This material consisted of blood, taken from a patient who underwent chemoradiotherapy. The receptors derive from a human donor with HPV-associated anogenital cancer.

This clone was counted a single time. The gene calls are TRBV6-5 and TRBJ2-1, with no clear D. The germline CDR1 and CDR2 sequences are MNHEY and SVGAGI. This CDR3 is built from 13 residues. The germline V and J ends were trimmed by 2 bases and 8 bases, with 10 bases remaining between them. In DNA, the CDR3 is TGTGCCAGCAGTTACAGGGTAGGCGATGAGCAGTTCTTC. Its translation is CASSYRVGDEQFF.

The gene calls are TRBV9 and TRBJ2-3; 7 nucleotides agree with TRBD2. Per the germline V gene, CDR1 is SGDLS and CDR2 is YYNGEE. The CDR3 has 17 amino acids. Trimming took 4 bases from V and 0 from J; bases not matched to a gene: 11. The CDR3 bases are TGTGCCAGCAGCAAAACTTTGGGGGGGACTAGCACAGATACGCAGTATTTT. Translating it yields CASSKTLGGTSTDTQYF.

The chain joins TRBV4-2 to TRBJ2-7, with 12 positions matching TRBD1. The CDR3 has 15 amino acids. J lost 6 bases, V lost 0 bases, and 3 bases had no gene match. The V gene's germline CDR1 is LGHNA and CDR2 YNFKEQ. The DNA of the CDR3 is TGTGCCAGCAGCCAAGAGGGACAGGGGGCTCGCGAGCAGTACTTC. This encodes CASSQEGQGAREQYF.

The J gene is TRBJ1-5, the V gene TRBV2, with D perhaps TRBD1 (5 bases). V dropped 0 bases and J dropped 3 bases, with 9 bases sitting between them. Germline CDR1 reads SNHLY; CDR2 reads FYNNEI. This CDR3 spans 15 amino acids. The CDR3, as DNA: TGTGCCAGCAGTGAAGCCCACAGGAACAATCAGCCCCAGCATTTT. Its translation is CASSEAHRNNQPQHF. The complete variable domain, with remaining parts taken from reference TRBV2 and TRBJ1-5, reads EPEVTQTPSHQVTQMGQEVILRCVPISNHLYFYWYRQILGQKVEFLVSFYNNEISEKSEIFDDQFSVERPDGSNFTLKIRSTKLEDSAMYFCASSEAHRNNQPQHFGDGTRLSIL.

This chain's CDR3 is CASSIRGRDVRNTGELFF. CDR3 nucleotide sequence: TGTGCCAGTAGTATAAGGGGGAGGGATGTGAGGAACACCGGGGAGCTGTTTTTT. The gene calls are TRBV19 and TRBJ2-2; a possible D gene is TRBD2 (7 bases). Trimming left V 2 bases short and J 1 base short, with 17 bases between. The CDR3 contains 18 residues. Germline V gene lookup returns CDR1 LNHDA and CDR2 SQIVND (reference sequence). Based on the CDR3 plus reference TRBV19 and TRBJ2-2, the full variable domain is DGGITQSPKYLFRKEGQNVTLSCEQNLNHDAMYWYRQDPGQGLRLIYYSQIVNDFQKGDIAEGYSVSREKKESFPLTVTSAQKNPTAFYLCASSIRGRDVRNTGELFFGEGSRLTVL.

This clone is a singleton in its sample. The chain is built from TRBV19 and TRBJ2-7; 8 bases line up with TRBD1. CDR3 length: 13 residues. Germline CDR1 reads LNHDA; CDR2 reads SQIVND (reference sequence). V lost 7 bases to trimming and J lost 0 bases; unmatched junction nucleotides: 2. The CDR3 nucleotides read TGTGCCAGTAAGGGGACAGGCTCCTACGAGCAGTACTTC. Translating it yields CASKGTGSYEQYF.

The CDR3 is CASSLRQDRATDTQYF. DNA for the CDR3: TGTGCCAGCAGCTTACGTCAGGATCGGGCCACAGATACGCAGTATTTT. The gene calls are TRBV7-9 and TRBJ2-3; no reliable D call. The V end was cut by 2 bases, the J end by 2 bases, with 14 bases between. The CDR3 length is 16 residues. Germline V gene data show CDR1 as SEHNR and CDR2 as FQNEAQ (reference sequence).

The chain has TRBV5-6 and TRBJ1-5, with D maybe TRBD1 (5 bases). The length of the CDR3 is 13 residues. CDR1 and CDR2 from the germline V gene are SGHDT and YYEEEE. V was trimmed by 2 bases and J by 6 bases, leaving 9 bases between them. The CDR3 sequence: CASSFQGGQPQHF. The CDR3 DNA is TGTGCCAGCAGCTTCCAGGGAGGTCAGCCCCAGCATTTT.

The chain couples TRBV6-6 to TRBJ1-1; D possibly corresponds to TRBD1 (5 bases). This CDR3 region has 14 residues. In germline, CDR1 is MNHNY, CDR2 SVGAGI (reference sequence). Trimming removed 7 bases from V and 2 bases from J, with 14 bases in between. DNA for the CDR3: TGTGCCAGCAAAGGGGTTTGGCTTAACACTGAAGCTTTCTTT. This sequence encodes CASKGVWLNTEAFF.

The rearrangement uses TRBV7-8 and TRBJ2-5; D unresolved. The V end lost 5 bases, the J end lost 1 base, and 23 bases lay between the germline ends. Germline CDR1 and CDR2: SGHVS and FQNEAQ. This CDR3 region has 18 residues. CDR3 bases: TGTGCCAGCAGCAAAAACAGACCGGGCTCTGGCCCCCAAGAGACCCAGTACTTC. Protein: CASSKNRPGSGPQETQYF.

This chain uses TRBV19 with TRBJ1-1; the match to TRBD1 covers 7 bases. Germline loops: CDR1 LNHDA, CDR2 SQIVND (reference sequence). The V segment lost 0 bases and the J segment 3 bases; nucleotides outside the gene matches: 19. The CDR3 runs 20 residues. The CDR3: CASSIEGGKTRGRVDTEAFF. As DNA, the CDR3 is TGTGCCAGTAGTATAGAGGGGGGAAAGACAAGGGGGCGCGTAGACACTGAAGCTTTCTTT.

The chain has TRBV7-3 and TRBJ2-5; TRBD1 or TRBD2 may be the D gene (5 bases each). This CDR3 has 17 amino acids. Looked up from germline, CDR1 is SGHTA and CDR2 is FQGTGA. V was pared by 1 base and J by 4 bases, with 19 bases between. The CDR3 protein is CASSLRGPQVSGETQYF. The CDR3 bases are TGTGCCAGCAGCTTAAGGGGACCCCAGGTTTCCGGAGAGACCCAGTACTTC.

The chain employs TRBV30 and TRBJ2-7; 9 bases align to TRBD1. This CDR3 contains 13 residues. The germline V gene has CDR1 GTSNPN and CDR2 SVGIG (reference sequence). The ends lost 5 bases at V and 5 bases at J; junction bases unmatched: 7. CDR3 sequence: CAWWGQGMNEQYF. In DNA, the CDR3 is TGTGCCTGGTGGGGACAGGGTATGAACGAGCAGTACTTC.

The chain joins TRBV11-2 to TRBJ2-5; 7 nucleotides agree with TRBD2. Trimming cost V 0 bases and J 4 bases; bases outside gene matches: 17. CDR1 is SGHAT, CDR2 FQNNGV, per germline. The CDR3 extends over 19 amino acids. In DNA form, the CDR3 reads TGTGCCAGCAGCTTAGAAGGTCTGGGTCGGGGGGTCGGGAGAGAGACCCAGTACTTC. It is translated as CASSLEGLGRGVGRETQYF.

This clone was counted a single time. The chain has TRBV7-9 and TRBJ1-2, with 9 bases lining up with TRBD1. V trimming: 5 bases; J trimming: 5 bases; junction bases outside the gene matches: 9. This CDR3 comprises 15 residues. The germline gives CDR1 SEHNR, CDR2 FQNEAQ (reference sequence). CDR3 region: CASSGNTGQGYGYTF. The DNA of the CDR3 is TGTGCCAGCAGCGGCAATACCGGACAGGGGTATGGCTACACCTTC.

The rearrangement links TRBV27 to TRBJ2-5; 7 bases map to TRBD2. The CDR3 is 15 amino acids. After removal of 3 bases from V and 1 base from J, the junction contained 5 bases not matched to a gene. The V gene's germline CDR1 is MNHEY and CDR2 SMNVEV (reference sequence). This CDR3 reads CASSFRRGTQETQYF. In DNA, the CDR3 is TGTGCCAGCAGTTTTAGGCGGGGGACCCAAGAGACCCAGTACTTC.

The chain couples TRBV5-5 to TRBJ2-1; TRBD2 matches 8 bases. V gave up 3 bases and J gave up 1 base; unmatched junction bases: 6. The CDR3 runs 16 residues. The V gene's germline CDR1 is SGHKS and CDR2 YYEKEE (reference sequence). The CDR3 loop is CASSSQTGGSYNEQFF. CDR3 DNA: TGTGCCAGCAGCTCCCAGACGGGGGGGTCCTACAATGAGCAGTTCTTC.

The rearrangement joins TRBV9 to TRBJ2-7, with D maybe TRBD1 (6 bases). Germline assignment: CDR1 SGDLS and CDR2 YYNGEE. With 0 bases removed from V and 4 bases from J, the gap between germline ends came to 14 bases. The CDR3 runs 15 residues. The CDR3 coding sequence is TGTGCCAGCAGCGTAGGGGGGCAGGTCCTTTACGAGCAGTACTTC. Protein product: CASSVGGQVLYEQYF.

The chain recombines TRBV5-1 with TRBJ2-5; D may be TRBD1 (6 bases). From germline, CDR1 is SGHRS and CDR2 YFSETQ. This CDR3 region has 15 residues. The ends were cut back, 3 bases at V and 2 bases at J, with 14 bases in the middle. The CDR3 reads CASSSEPGQQETQYF. In nucleotides, the CDR3 is TGCGCCAGCAGCTCTGAACCGGGACAACAAGAGACCCAGTACTTC.

The chain links TRBV9 to TRBJ2-1; no firm D call. The CDR3 spans 12 residues. The V end was cut by 0 bases, the J end by 9 bases, with 7 bases between. The germline gives CDR1 SGDLS, CDR2 YYNGEE. In DNA, the CDR3 is TGTGCCAGCAGCGTAGACGAGGCTGAGCAGTTCTTC. Protein sequence: CASSVDEAEQFF. Drawing the rest from reference TRBV9 and TRBJ2-1, the complete variable domain is DSGVTQTPKHLITATGQRVTLRCSPRSGDLSVYWYQQSLDQGLQFLIQYYNGEERAKGNILERFSAQQFPDLHSELNLSSLELGDSALYFCASSVDEAEQFFGPGTRLTVL.

The chain recombines TRBV11-1 with TRBJ1-5; D ambiguous. Trimming removed 0 bases from V and 5 bases from J, with 11 bases in between. The germline CDR1 and CDR2 sequences are SGHAT and FQDESV (reference sequence). The CDR3 is 15 residues long. CDR3 region: CASSLAVDIYQPQHF. The CDR3 DNA reads as TGTGCCAGCAGCTTAGCCGTGGATATATATCAGCCCCAGCATTTT. Looking up the rest from reference TRBV11-1 and TRBJ1-5 gives the full variable domain: EAEVAQSPRYKITEKSQAVAFWCDPISGHATLYWYRQILGQGPELLVQFQDESVVDDSQLPKDRFSAERLKGVDSTLKIQPAELGDSAMYLCASSLAVDIYQPQHFGDGTRLSIL.

The chain employs TRBV5-1 and TRBJ2-5; TRBD2 aligns across 7 bases. V was pared by 2 bases and J by 0 bases, with 10 bases of the junction left unmatched. CDR3 length: 17 amino acids. Per the germline V gene, CDR1 is SGHRS and CDR2 is YFSETQ. The CDR3 nucleotides are TGCGCCAGCAGCTTTGGTCCTTCGCGGGGGTACCAAGAGACCCAGTACTTC. As protein: CASSFGPSRGYQETQYF.

The V call is TRBV15, the J call TRBJ1-2; no firm D call. CDR1 is LNHNV and CDR2 is YYDKDF in the germline V gene (reference sequence). This CDR3 has 13 amino acids. The V end lost 0 bases, the J end lost 5 bases, and 7 bases lay between the germline ends. The CDR3 reads CATSRDSQYGYTF. CDR3 coding DNA: TGTGCCACCAGCAGAGATAGTCAGTATGGCTACACCTTC.

The chain has TRBV6-6 and TRBJ2-2; perhaps TRBD2 as D (7 bases). CDR3 size: 14 residues. Deletions cut 9 bases from V and 5 bases from J, with 16 bases between. Germline CDR1 and CDR2: MNHNY and SVGAGI (reference sequence). This chain's CDR3 is CASEGGGGTGELFF. The CDR3 region has the DNA TGTGCCAGTGAAGGGGGGGGAGGAACCGGGGAGCTGTTTTTT.

This chain connects TRBV30 to TRBJ1-2; maybe TRBD1 (6 bases). This CDR3 has 14 residues. V was pared by 4 bases and J by 2 bases, with 14 bases between. Per germline, CDR1 GTSNPN and CDR2 SVGIG (reference sequence). CDR3 sequence reads: CAWTPGQLNYGYTF. The CDR3, as DNA: TGTGCCTGGACTCCAGGACAGCTAAACTATGGCTACACCTTC.